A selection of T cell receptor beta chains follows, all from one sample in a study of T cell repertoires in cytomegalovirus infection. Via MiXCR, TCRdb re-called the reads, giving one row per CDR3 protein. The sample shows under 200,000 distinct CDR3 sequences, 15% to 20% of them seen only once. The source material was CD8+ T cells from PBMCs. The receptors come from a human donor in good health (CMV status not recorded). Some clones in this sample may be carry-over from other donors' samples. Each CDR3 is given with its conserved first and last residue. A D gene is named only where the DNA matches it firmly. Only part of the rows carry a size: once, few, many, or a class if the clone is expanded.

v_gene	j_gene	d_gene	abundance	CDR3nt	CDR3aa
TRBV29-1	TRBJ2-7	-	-	TGCAGCGTTAGGGGACTCGGGAGCTCCTACGAGCAGTACTTC	CSVRGLGSSYEQYF
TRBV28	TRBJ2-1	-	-	TGTGCCAGCAGCCGTGGACTGGTCTACAATGAGCAGTTCTTC	CASSRGLVYNEQFF
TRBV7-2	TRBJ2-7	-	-	TGTGCCAGCAGCCAAGGAAAGGGCGGAACCTACGAGCAGTACTTC	CASSQGKGGTYEQYF
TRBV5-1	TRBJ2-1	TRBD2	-	TGCGCCAGCAGCTTGGAACCTAGCGGACGCTACAATGAGCAGTTCTTC	CASSLEPSGRYNEQFF
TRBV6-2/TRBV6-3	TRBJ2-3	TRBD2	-	TGTGCCAGCAGTTACCTAGCGGGGTTCACAGATACGCAGTATTTT	CASSYLAGFTDTQYF
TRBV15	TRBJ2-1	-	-	TGTGCCACCAGCGGGCTTCTGCAGGGATACAATGAGCAGTTCTTC	CATSGLLQGYNEQFF
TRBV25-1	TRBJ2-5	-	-	TGTGCCAGCAGTGATTTGAGGGGACTGTTAGAGACCCAGTACTTC	CASSDLRGLLETQYF
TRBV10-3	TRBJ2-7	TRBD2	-	TGTGACATCAGAAATAGCGGGGGGTTCGACGAGCAGTACTTC	CDIRNSGGFDEQYF
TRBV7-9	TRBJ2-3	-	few	TGTGCCAGCAGCCAACGGGGGACCACAGATACGCAGTATTTT	CASSQRGTTDTQYF
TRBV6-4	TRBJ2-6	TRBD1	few	TGTGCCAGCAGTGACTCTGGGACAGGGTCTCCCGGGGCCAACGTCCTGACTTTC	CASSDSGTGSPGANVLTF
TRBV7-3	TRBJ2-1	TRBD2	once	TGTGCCAGCCAGGGGGAACTAGCGGGGAACAATGAGCAGTTCTTC	CASQGELAGNNEQFF
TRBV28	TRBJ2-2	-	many	TGTGCCAGCAGTTTATCGGGGACCGGGGAGCTGTTTTTT	CASSLSGTGELFF
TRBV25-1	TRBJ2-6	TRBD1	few	TGTGCCAGCAGTAAGGGACAGGGGCCCTCTGGGGCCAACGTCCTGACTTTC	CASSKGQGPSGANVLTF
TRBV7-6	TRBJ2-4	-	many	TGTGCCAGCAGCTTACTTCGAGGTGGGACAATGGAAACCAAAAACATTCAGTACTTC	CASSLLRGGTMETKNIQYF
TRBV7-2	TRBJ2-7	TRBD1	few	TGTGCCAGCAGCCCCCGGACAGGCCGTAGAGACGAGCAGTACTTC	CASSPRTGRRDEQYF
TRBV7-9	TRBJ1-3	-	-	TGTGCCAGCAGCCCTCCGGACAGCTCTGGAAACACCATATATTTT	CASSPPDSSGNTIYF
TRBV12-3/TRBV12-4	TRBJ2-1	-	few	TGTGCCAGCAGGGGTAACAGGGTTACTGCCCATGAGCAGTTCTTC	CASRGNRVTAHEQFF
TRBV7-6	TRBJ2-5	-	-	TGTGCCAGCAGCCCCTTTTGGTTGGAGACCCAGTACTTC	CASSPFWLETQYF
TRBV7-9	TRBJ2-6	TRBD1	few	TGTGCCAGCAGCACCAGACAGGGATCCGGGGCCAACGTCCTGACTTTC	CASSTRQGSGANVLTF
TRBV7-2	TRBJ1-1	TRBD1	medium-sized	TGTGCCAGCAGTTCTAGGACAGGGCAAGATCTAAACACTGAAGCTTTCTTT	CASSSRTGQDLNTEAFF
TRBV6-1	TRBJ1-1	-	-	TGTGCCAGCAGTGAAGAGGTTTTGAACACTGAAGCTTTCTTT	CASSEEVLNTEAFF
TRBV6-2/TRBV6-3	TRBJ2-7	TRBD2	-	TGTGCCAGCAGTTACTGGGAGGGGGAGCAGTACTTC	CASSYWEGEQYF
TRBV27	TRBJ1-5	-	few	TGTGCCAGCAGTTACATCAATCAGCCCCAGCATTTT	CASSYINQPQHF
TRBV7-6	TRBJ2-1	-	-	TGTGCCAGCAGCCCGATGGGACCCCCGGCCAATGAGCAGTTCTTC	CASSPMGPPANEQFF
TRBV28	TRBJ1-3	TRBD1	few	TGTGCCAGCAGGGGACAGGGGAGCCCTGGAAACACCATATATTTT	CASRGQGSPGNTIYF
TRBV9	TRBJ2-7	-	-	TGTGCCAGCAGCGTAGGACCGCCTGGCTTCGAGCAGTACTTC	CASSVGPPGFEQYF
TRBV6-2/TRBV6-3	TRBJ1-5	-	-	TGTGCCAGCAGTTACTCGAAGCAGCCCCAGCATTTT	CASSYSKQPQHF
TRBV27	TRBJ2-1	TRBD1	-	TGTGCCAGCAGTCCCGGGACAGGGACCTACAATGAGCAGTTCTTC	CASSPGTGTYNEQFF
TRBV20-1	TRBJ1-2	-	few	TGCAGTGCCCAGGGTCCAGGGGCACGGAATTATGGCTACACCTTC	CSAQGPGARNYGYTF
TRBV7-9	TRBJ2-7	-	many	TGTGCCAGCAGCTTAGCGGACTACGAGCAGTACTTC	CASSLADYEQYF
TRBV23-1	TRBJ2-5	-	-	TGCGCCAGCAGACCCACTTCCCCGGGAGAGACCCAGTACTTC	CASRPTSPGETQYF
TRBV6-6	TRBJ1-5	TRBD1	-	TGTGCCAGCAGTGCGACAGGGAATAGCAATCAGCCCCAGCATTTT	CASSATGNSNQPQHF
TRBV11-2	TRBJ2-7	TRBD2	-	TGTGCCAGCAGCTTAGATCCCGGGGGGGGCTCCTACGAGCAGTACTTC	CASSLDPGGGSYEQYF
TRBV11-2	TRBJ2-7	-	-	TGTGCCAGCAGCCCCGGGAGCCAAGGGGCCTACGAGCAGTACTTC	CASSPGSQGAYEQYF
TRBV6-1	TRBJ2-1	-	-	TGTGCCAGCAGTGAAGTCCTTTACAATGAGCAGTTCTTC	CASSEVLYNEQFF
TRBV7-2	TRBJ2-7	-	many	TGTGCCAGCAGCTGGGCTACTAGTACCCGGAGCTCCTACGAGCAGTACTTC	CASSWATSTRSSYEQYF
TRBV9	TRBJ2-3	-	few	TGTGCCAGCAGCGCAGGCCGCAAACCCACCAATACGCAGTATTTT	CASSAGRKPTNTQYF
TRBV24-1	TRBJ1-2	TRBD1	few	TGTGCCACCAGTGATCGGACAGGGGAGGATGGCTACACCTTC	CATSDRTGEDGYTF
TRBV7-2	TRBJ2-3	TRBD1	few	TGTGCCAGCAGCTTAGGACAGGGGTCAGATACGCAGTATTTT	CASSLGQGSDTQYF